This entry is about one T cell receptor (beta chain). The source of the sample is a study of cytomegalovirus exposure and HLA in healthy donors. CDR3 size: 15 residues. Trimming removed 3 bases at V and 5 bases at J, with 16 bases between. Germline-derived CDR1 and CDR2 are MDHEN and SYDVKM. PCR employed 60 Vbeta and 13 Jbeta primers. Clones were sequenced by immunoSEQ multiplex PCR, and TCRdb holds only the in-frame ones, with some missing. The data show about 100,000 clones, and the top ten clones hold 5.5%. This clonotype originated in a girl aged 5 to 17 in good health and CMV-seropositive. The sequencing input was PBMCs. This sequence joins TRBV28 and TRBJ1-2, with D possibly TRBD1 on 6 matching bases. The CDR3 DNA reads TGTGCCAGCAGTTTTGGGGGTCAGGGGCGGTATGGCTACACCTTC. Translating gives CASSFGGQGRYGYTF.